This is a list of T cell receptor beta chains from one sample in a study of blood T cell dynamics during melanoma immunotherapy. TCRdb keeps only in-frame clones here, not all; method: immunoSEQ multiplex PCR. The top ten clones hold roughly 1.2% of a sample with about 8,500 clones, approximately 77% of them seen once. The sequences come from blood, collected from a patient treated with checkpoint blockade. The receptors here all came from a human donor with melanoma. Both conserved end residues are part of each CDR3. Rows give clone size only sometimes, using once, few, many, or a class for an expanded clone.

V gene	clone size	J gene	CDR3 protein
TRBV4-1	-	TRBJ1-1	CASSQQRGDTEAFF
TRBV6-1	once	TRBJ2-7	CASSEAGTGGLAEQYF
TRBV11-1	-	TRBJ1-1	CASSSPANTEAFF
TRBV30	-	TRBJ2-3	CAWSPGTSGSTDTQYF
TRBV5-1	-	TRBJ1-6	CASSDSSYNSPLHF
TRBV9	-	TRBJ2-5	CASSPRTAYQETQYF
TRBV9	-	TRBJ2-7	CASSVRDTYYEQYF
TRBV6-1	-	TRBJ1-5	CASSEREWQLNNQPQHF
TRBV25-1	few	TRBJ1-5	CASSSRTGQPQHF
TRBV6-1	once	TRBJ2-7	CAGGGLYEQYF
TRBV6-1	-	TRBJ2-2	CASRGAGNTGELFF
TRBV29-1	-	TRBJ2-7	CSVEVPTQGFDYEQYF
TRBV5-1	-	TRBJ1-1	CASSRMTLNTEAFF
TRBV7-9	-	TRBJ1-4	CASSLNPSSTNEKLFF
TRBV27	-	TRBJ2-4	CASLNSVAKNIQYF
TRBV5-6	-	TRBJ1-1	CASSLLRQDYTEAFF
TRBV5-1	-	TRBJ2-7	CASSLVVDPYEQYF
TRBV7-2	-	TRBJ1-3	CASQRQGAGNTIYF
TRBV19	once	TRBJ2-7	CASLAGVYEQYF
TRBV2	once	TRBJ2-2	CASSRDQRGTGELFF
TRBV4-3	-	TRBJ2-3	CASSQVGGASTDTQYF
TRBV28	few	TRBJ1-2	CASSINSYGYTF
TRBV6-1	few	TRBJ1-1	CASSEKQNTEAFF
TRBV13	once	TRBJ2-1	CASSQGGITYNEQFF